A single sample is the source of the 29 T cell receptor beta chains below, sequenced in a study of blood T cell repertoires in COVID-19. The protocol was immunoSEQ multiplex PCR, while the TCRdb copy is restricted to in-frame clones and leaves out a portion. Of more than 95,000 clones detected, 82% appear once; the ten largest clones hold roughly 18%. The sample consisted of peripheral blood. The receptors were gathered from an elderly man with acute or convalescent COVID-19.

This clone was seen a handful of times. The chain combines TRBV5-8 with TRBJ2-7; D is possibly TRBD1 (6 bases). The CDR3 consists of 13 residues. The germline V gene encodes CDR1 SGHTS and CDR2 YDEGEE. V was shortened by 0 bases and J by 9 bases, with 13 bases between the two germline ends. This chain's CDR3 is CASSLGQAGGQYF. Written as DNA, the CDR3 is TGTGCCAGCAGCTTGGGACAGGCTGGAGGGCAGTACTTC. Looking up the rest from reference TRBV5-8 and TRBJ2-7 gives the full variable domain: EAGVTQSPTHLIKTRGQQATLRCSPISGHTSVYWYQQALGLGLQFLLWYDEGEERNRGNFPPRFSGRQFPNYSSELNVNALELEDSALYLCASSLGQAGGQYFGPGTRLTVT.

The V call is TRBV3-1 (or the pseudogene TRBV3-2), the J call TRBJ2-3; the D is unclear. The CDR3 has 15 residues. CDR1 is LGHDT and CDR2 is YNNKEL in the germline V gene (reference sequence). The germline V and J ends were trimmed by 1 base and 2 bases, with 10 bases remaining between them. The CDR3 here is CASSQGADSTDTQYF. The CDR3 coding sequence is TGTGCCAGCAGCCAAGGGGCCGATTCCACAGATACGCAGTATTTT.

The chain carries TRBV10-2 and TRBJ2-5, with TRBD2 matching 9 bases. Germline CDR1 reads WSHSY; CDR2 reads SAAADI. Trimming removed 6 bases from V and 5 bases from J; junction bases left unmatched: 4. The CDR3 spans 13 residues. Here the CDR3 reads CASRRGGRETQYF. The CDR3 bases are TGCGCCAGCAGGCGGGGGGGCCGGGAGACCCAGTACTTC.

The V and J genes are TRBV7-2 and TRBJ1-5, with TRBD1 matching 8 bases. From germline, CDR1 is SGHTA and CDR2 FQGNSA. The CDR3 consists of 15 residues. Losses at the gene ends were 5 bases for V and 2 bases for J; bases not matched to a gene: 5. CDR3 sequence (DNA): TGTGCCAGCAGCCTCGTGGGACAGGGCAATCAGCCCCAGCATTTT. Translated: CASSLVGQGNQPQHF.

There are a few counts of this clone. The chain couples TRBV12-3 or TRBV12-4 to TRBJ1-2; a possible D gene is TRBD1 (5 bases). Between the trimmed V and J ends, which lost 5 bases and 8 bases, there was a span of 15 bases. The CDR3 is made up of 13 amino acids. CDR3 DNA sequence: TGTGCCAGCAGTCTCCAGGGTACAGGAGGCTACACCTTC. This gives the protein CASSLQGTGGYTF.

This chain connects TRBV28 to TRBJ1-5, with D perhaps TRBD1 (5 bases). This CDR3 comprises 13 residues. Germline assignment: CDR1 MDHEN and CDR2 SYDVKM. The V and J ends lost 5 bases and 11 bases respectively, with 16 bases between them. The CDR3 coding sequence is TGTGCCAGCAGTCTTATACAGGAGGGAGCCCAGCATTTT. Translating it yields CASSLIQEGAQHF.

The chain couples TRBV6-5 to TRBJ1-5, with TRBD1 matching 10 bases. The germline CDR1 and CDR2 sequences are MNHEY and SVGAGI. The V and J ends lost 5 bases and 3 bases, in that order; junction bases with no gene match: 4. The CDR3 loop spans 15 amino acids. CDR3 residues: CASSQRQGANQPQHF. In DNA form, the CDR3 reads TGTGCCAGCAGTCAAAGACAGGGGGCCAATCAGCCCCAGCATTTT.

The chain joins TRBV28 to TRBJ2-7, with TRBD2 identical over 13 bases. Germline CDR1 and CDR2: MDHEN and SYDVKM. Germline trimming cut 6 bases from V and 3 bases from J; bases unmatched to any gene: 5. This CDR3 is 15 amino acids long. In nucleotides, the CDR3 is TGTGCCAGCAGCATAACTAGCGGGGGGGACTACGAGCAGTACTTC. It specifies CASSITSGGDYEQYF. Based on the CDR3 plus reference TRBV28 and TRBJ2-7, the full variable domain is DVKVTQSSRYLVKRTGEKVFLECVQDMDHENMFWYRQDPGLGLRLIYFSYDVKMKEKGDIPEGYSVSREKKERFSLILESASTNQTSMYLCASSITSGGDYEQYFGPGTRLTVT.

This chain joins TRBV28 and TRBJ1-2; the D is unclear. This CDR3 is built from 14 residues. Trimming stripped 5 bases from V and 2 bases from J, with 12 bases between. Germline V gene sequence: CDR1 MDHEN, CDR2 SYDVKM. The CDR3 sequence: CASSPPPFNYGYTF. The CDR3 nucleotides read TGTGCCAGCAGTCCCCCTCCCTTCAACTATGGCTACACCTTC.

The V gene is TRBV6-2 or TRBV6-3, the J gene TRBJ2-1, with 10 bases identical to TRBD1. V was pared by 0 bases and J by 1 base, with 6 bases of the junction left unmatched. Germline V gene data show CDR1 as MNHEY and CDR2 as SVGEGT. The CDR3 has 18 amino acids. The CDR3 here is CASSYSRQGAFSYNEQFF. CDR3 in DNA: TGTGCCAGCAGTTACTCGAGACAGGGGGCTTTTTCCTACAATGAGCAGTTCTTC.

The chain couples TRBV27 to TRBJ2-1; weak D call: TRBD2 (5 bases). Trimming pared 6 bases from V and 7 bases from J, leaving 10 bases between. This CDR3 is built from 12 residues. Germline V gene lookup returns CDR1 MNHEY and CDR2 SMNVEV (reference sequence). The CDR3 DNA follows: TGTGCCAGCAGCTATAGAGGGAATGAGCAGTTCTTC. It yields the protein CASSYRGNEQFF.

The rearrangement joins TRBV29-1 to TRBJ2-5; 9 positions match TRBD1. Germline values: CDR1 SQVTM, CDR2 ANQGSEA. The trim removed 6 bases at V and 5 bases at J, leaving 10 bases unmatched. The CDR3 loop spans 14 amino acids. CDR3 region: CSVSLGTGRETQYF. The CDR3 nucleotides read TGCAGCGTCTCGCTCGGGACAGGGCGGGAGACCCAGTACTTC.

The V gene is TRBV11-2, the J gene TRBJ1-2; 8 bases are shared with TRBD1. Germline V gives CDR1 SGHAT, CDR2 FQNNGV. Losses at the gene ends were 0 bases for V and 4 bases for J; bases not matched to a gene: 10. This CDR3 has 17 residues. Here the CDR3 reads CASSLDMWQGAPYGYTF. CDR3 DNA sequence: TGTGCCAGCAGCTTAGATATGTGGCAGGGGGCCCCCTATGGCTACACCTTC.

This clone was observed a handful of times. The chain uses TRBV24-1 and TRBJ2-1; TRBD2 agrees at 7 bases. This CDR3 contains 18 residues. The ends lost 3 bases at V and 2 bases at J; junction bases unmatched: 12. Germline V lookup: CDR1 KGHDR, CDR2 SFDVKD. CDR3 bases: TGTGCCACCAGTGATCCAAAACCCACTAGCGAGACCTACAATGAGCAGTTCTTC. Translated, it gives CATSDPKPTSETYNEQFF.

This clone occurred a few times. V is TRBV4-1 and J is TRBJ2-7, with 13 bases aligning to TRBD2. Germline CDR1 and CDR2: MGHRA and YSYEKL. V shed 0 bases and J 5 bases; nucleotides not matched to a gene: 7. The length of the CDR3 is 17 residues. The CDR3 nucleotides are TGCGCCAGCAGCCAAGAGATCGGGACTAGCGGGGTCAACGAGCAGTACTTC. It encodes CASSQEIGTSGVNEQYF.

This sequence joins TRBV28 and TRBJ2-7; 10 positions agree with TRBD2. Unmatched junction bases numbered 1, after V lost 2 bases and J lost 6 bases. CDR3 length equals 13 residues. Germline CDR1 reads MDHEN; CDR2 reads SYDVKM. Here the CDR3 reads CASSLSGRGEQYF. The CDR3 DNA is TGTGCCAGCAGTTTAAGCGGGAGGGGCGAGCAGTACTTC.

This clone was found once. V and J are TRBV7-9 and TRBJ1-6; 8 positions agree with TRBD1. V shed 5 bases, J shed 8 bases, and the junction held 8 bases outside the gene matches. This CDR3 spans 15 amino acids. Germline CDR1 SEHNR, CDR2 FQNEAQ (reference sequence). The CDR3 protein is CASSPGQGAYSPLHF. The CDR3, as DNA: TGTGCCAGCAGCCCCGGGCAGGGGGCTTATTCACCCCTCCACTTT.

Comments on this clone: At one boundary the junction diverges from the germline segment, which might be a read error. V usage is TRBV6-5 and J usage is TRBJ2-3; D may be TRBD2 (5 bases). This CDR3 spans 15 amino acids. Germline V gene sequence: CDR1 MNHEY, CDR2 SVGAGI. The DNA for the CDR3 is TGTGCCAGCACCCCCCCGGAGGCGAGCAGAGATACGCAGTATTTT. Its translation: CASTPPEASRDTQYF.

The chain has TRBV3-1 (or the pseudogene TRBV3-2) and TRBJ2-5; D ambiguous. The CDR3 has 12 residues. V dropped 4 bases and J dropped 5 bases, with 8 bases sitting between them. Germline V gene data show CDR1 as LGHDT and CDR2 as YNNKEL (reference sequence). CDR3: CASSPRRETQYF. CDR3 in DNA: TGTGCCAGCAGCCCCCGCCGGGAGACCCAGTACTTC.

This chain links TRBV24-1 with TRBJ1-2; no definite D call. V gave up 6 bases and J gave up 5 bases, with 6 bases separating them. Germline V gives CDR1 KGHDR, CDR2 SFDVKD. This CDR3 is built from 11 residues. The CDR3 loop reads CATSNNYGYTF. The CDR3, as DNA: TGTGCCACCAGTAACAATTATGGCTACACCTTC.

In nucleotides, the CDR3 is TGTGCCAGCAGCGTAAGCCCTACCGGGGGCGAGCAGTACTTC. It yields the protein CASSVSPTGGEQYF. This chain connects TRBV9 to TRBJ2-7, with D maybe TRBD2 (6 bases). This CDR3 is 14 amino acids long. Trimming removed 1 base at V and 6 bases at J, with 14 bases between. Germline V CDR1 and CDR2: SGDLS, YYNGEE. Looking up the rest from reference TRBV9 and TRBJ2-7 gives the full variable domain: DSGVTQTPKHLITATGQRVTLRCSPRSGDLSVYWYQQSLDQGLQFLIQYYNGEERAKGNILERFSAQQFPDLHSELNLSSLELGDSALYFCASSVSPTGGEQYFGPGTRLTVT.

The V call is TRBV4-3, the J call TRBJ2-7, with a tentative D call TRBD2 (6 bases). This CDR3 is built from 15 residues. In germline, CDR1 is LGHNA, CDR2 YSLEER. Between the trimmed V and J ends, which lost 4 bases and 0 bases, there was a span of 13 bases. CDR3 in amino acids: CASSLSGGSSYEQYF. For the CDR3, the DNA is TGCGCCAGCAGCCTTAGCGGAGGGAGCTCCTACGAGCAGTACTTC.

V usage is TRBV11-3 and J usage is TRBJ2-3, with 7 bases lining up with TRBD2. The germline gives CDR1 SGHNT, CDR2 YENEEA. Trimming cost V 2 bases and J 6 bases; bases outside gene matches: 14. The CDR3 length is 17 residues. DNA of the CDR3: TGTGCCAGCAGCTTACAGGGACGGGTCAGCGGGACGGATACGCAGTATTTT. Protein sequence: CASSLQGRVSGTDTQYF.

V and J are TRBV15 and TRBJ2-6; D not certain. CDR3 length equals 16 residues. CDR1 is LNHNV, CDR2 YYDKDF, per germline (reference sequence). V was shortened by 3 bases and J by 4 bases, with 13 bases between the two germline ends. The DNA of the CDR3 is TGTGCCACCAGCAGTGTTTTACGGGTGGGGGCCAACGTCCTGACTTTC. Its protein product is CATSSVLRVGANVLTF.

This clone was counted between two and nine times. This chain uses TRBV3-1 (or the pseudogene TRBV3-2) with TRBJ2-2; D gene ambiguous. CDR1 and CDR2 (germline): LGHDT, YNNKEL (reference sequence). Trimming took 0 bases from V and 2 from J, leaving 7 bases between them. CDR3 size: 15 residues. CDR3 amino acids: CASSQDVTNTGELFF. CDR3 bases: TGTGCCAGCAGCCAAGATGTGACTAACACCGGGGAGCTGTTTTTT.

The CDR3 nucleotides read TGTGCCAGCAGTTCAAGGGGGGGTAGCAATCAGCCCCAGCATTTT. This encodes CASSSRGGSNQPQHF. The V call is TRBV6-5, the J call TRBJ1-5; D is possibly TRBD1 (6 bases). V dropped 4 bases and J dropped 0 bases, with 10 bases sitting between them. This CDR3 has 15 amino acids. The germline V gene encodes CDR1 MNHEY and CDR2 SVGAGI.

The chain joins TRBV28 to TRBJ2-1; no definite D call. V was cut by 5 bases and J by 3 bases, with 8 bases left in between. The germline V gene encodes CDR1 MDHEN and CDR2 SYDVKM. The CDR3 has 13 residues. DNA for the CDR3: TGTGCCAGCAGTCCAGACATCTACAATGAGCAGTTCTTC. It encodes CASSPDIYNEQFF. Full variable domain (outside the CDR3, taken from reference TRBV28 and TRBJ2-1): DVKVTQSSRYLVKRTGEKVFLECVQDMDHENMFWYRQDPGLGLRLIYFSYDVKMKEKGDIPEGYSVSREKKERFSLILESASTNQTSMYLCASSPDIYNEQFFGPGTRLTVL.

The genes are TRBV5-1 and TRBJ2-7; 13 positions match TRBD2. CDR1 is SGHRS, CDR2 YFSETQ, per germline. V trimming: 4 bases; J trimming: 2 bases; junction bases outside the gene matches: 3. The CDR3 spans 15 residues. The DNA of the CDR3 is TGCGCCAGCAGCCCTGGACTAGCGGGGGCCTACGAGCAGTACTTC. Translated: CASSPGLAGAYEQYF.

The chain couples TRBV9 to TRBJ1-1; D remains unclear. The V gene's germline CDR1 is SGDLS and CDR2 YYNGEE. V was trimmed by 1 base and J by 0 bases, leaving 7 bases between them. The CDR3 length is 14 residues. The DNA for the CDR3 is TGTGCCAGCAGCGTATTGGGAGTGAACACTGAAGCTTTCTTT. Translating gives CASSVLGVNTEAFF.